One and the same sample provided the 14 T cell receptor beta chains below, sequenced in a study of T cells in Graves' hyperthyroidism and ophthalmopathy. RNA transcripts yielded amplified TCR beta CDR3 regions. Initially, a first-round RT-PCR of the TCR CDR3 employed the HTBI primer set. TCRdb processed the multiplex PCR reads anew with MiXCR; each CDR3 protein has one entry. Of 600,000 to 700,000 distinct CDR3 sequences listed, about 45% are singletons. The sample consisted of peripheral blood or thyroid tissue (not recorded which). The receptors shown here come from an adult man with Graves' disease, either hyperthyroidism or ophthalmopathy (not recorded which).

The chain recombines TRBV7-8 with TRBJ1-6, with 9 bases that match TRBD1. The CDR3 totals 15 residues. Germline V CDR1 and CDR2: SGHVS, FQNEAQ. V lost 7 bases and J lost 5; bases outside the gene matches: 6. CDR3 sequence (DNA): TGTGCCAGCAACCTTCGGGACAGGGATAATTCACCCCTCCACTTT. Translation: CASNLRDRDNSPLHF.

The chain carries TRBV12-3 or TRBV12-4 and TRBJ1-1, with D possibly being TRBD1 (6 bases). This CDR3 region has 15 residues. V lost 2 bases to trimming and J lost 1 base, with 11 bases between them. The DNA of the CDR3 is TGTGCCAGCAGTTTACCTGGACAGCAGAACACTGAAGCTTTCTTT. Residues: CASSLPGQQNTEAFF.

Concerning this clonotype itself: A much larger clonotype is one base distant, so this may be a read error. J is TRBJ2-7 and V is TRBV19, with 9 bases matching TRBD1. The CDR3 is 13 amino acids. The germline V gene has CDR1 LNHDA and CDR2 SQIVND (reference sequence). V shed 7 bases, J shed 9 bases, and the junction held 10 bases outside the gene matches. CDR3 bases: TGTGCCAGTACGGGACAGGGTCTTAACGGGCAGTACTTC. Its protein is CASTGQGLNGQYF.

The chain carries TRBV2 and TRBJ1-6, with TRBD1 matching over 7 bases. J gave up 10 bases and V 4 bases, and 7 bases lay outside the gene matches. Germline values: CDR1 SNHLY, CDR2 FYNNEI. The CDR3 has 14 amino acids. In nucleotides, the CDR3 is TGTGCCAGCAGTGCTTCCGACAGGGAATCACCCCTCCACTTT. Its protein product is CASSASDRESPLHF. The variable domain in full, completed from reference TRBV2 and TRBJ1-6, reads EPEVTQTPSHQVTQMGQEVILRCVPISNHLYFYWYRQILGQKVEFLVSFYNNEISEKSEIFDDQFSVERPDGSNFTLKIRSTKLEDSAMYFCASSASDRESPLHFGNGTRLTVT.

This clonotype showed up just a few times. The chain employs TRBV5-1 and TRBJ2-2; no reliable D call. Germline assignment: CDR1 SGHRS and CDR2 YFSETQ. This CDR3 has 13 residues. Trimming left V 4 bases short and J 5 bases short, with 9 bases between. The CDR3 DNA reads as TGCGCCAGCAGCAACGGCGGAACCGGGGAGCTGTTTTTT. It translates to CASSNGGTGELFF.

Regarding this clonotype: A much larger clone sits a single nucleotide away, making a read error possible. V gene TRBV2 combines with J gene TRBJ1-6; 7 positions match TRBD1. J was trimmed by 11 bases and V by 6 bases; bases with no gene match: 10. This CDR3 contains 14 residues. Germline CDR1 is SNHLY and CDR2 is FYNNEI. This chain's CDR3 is CASRSGTDNPPLHF. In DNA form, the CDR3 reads TGTGCCAGCAGATCCGGGACAGACAATCCACCCCTCCACTTT.

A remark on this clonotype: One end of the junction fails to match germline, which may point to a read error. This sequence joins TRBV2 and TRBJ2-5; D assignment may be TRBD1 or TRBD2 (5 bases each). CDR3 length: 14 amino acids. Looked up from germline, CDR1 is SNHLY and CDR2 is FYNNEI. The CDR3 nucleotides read TGTGCCGGCAGTTACTCGCTTGGGGGAGCGACCCAGTACTTC. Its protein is CAGSYSLGGATQYF.

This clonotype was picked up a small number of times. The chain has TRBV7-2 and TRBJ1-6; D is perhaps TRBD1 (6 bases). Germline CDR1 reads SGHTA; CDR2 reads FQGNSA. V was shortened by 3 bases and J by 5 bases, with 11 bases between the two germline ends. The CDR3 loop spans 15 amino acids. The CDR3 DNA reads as TGTGCCAGCAGCTTGGACAGCTTTAATAATTCACCCCTCCACTTT. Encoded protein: CASSLDSFNNSPLHF.

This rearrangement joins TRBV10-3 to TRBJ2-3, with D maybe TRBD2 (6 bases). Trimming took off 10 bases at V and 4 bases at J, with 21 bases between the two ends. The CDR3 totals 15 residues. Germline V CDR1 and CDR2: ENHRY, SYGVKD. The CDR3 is CASSFRSGEADTQYF. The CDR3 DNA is TGTGCCAGCAGCTTCCGTAGCGGAGAAGCAGATACGCAGTATTTT.

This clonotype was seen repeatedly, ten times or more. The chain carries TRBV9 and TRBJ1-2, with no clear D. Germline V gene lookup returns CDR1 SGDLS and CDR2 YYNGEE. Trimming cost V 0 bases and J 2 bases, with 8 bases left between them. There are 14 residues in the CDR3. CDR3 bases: TGTGCCAGCAGCGTAGCCGGCAGCAACTATGGCTACACCTTC. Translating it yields CASSVAGSNYGYTF.

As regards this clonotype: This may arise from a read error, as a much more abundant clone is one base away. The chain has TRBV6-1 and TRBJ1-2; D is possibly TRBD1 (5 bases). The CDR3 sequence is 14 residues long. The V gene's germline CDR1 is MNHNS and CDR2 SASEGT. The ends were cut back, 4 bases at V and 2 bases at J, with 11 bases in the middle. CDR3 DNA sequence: TGTGCCAGCAGTGGAGGGGCGGAAAACTATGGCTACACCTTC. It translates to CASSGGAENYGYTF.

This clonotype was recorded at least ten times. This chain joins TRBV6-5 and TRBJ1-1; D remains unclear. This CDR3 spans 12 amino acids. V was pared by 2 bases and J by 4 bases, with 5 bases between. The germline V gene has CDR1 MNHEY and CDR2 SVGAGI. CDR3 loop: CASSYRVTEAFF. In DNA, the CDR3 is TGTGCCAGCAGTTACCGGGTCACTGAAGCTTTCTTT.

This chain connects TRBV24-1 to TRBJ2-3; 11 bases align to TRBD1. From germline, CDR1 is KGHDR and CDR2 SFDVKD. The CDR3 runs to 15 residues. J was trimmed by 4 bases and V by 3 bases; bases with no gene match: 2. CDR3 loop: CATSDGQGAADTQYF. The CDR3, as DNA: TGTGCCACCAGTGATGGACAGGGGGCCGCAGATACGCAGTATTTT.

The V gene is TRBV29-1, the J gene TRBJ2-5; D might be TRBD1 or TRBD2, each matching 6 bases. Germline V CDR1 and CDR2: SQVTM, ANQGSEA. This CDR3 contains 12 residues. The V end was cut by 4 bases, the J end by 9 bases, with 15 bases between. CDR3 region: CSVGGAQQPQYF. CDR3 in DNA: TGCAGCGTTGGGGGGGCTCAGCAGCCCCAGTACTTC.